This TCR beta chain was recorded in a study of CD4 T cells in relation to SARS-CoV-2 and coronaviruses. About the study: ViraFEST: roughly ten-day antigen culture of PBMCs, then TCR beta CDR3 sequencing. Controls used an HIV-1 Nef peptide pool or no peptide. The restricting HLA molecule for shared crossreactive spike epitopes was mapped.

Profiled with immunoSEQ multiplex PCR; TCRdb holds only in-frame clones, not every one. Of about 29,000 clones listed, about 78% are singletons. The germline V and J ends were trimmed by 7 bases and 8 bases, with 14 bases remaining between them. CDR3 length: 13 residues. Germline V gene sequence: CDR1 MDHEN, CDR2 SYDVKM. About this clone: The antigen remains unidentified.

Before the COVID-19 pandemic, during about 2011-2019, CD4+ T cells were taken from unexposed donors. Isolation of CD4+ T cells took place after less than 13 days in culture. Each well had approximately 2.1 million PBMCs in around 4.5% human AB serum with IL-2. The chain uses TRBV28 and TRBJ1-4; weak D call: TRBD1 (6 bases). The origin of this receptor is a human donor in good health. Sequenced sample: CD4+ T cells from PBMCs, cultured in vitro. This CDR3 reads CASNLQGGEKLFF. CDR3 nucleotides: TGTGCCAGCAACTTACAGGGCGGGGAAAAACTGTTTTTT. Supplemented by reference TRBV28 and TRBJ1-4, the full variable domain reads DVKVTQSSRYLVKRTGEKVFLECVQDMDHENMFWYRQDPGLGLRLIYFSYDVKMKEKGDIPEGYSVSREKKERFSLILESASTNQTSMYLCASNLQGGEKLFFGSGTQLSVL.